This is a list of T cell receptor beta chains from one sample in a study of blood T cell repertoires in COVID-19. The method was immunoSEQ multiplex PCR; TCRdb's version includes in-frame clones alone and lacks a portion of them. Seen here are approximately 170,000 clones, roughly four fifths observed once, and the top ten hold around 12%. Sequencing was performed on peripheral blood. The receptors here all came from a woman between 50 and 59 years old with acute or convalescent COVID-19. The CDR3 runs from the conserved cysteine through the conserved F or W. A D gene is named only where the DNA matches it firmly. Clone size is shown for a subset of rows, as once, few, many or a class of expanded clone.

clone_size,j_call,d_call,v_call,cdr3_aa,cdr3_nt
-,TRBJ1-2,-,TRBV28,CASSSGPDLYGYTF,TGTGCCAGCAGTTCAGGGCCGGACCTCTATGGCTACACCTTC
-,TRBJ1-5,TRBD1,TRBV20-1,CSASGQGGQPQHF,TGCAGTGCTAGTGGACAGGGTGGACAGCCCCAGCATTTT
-,TRBJ1-1,-,TRBV6-5,CASSLGGKTEAFF,TGTGCCAGCAGCCTCGGGGGAAAAACTGAAGCTTTCTTT
-,TRBJ1-1,-,TRBV18,CASSPAVGARTEAFF,TGTGCCAGCTCACCCGCTGTAGGGGCGCGTACTGAAGCTTTCTTT
-,TRBJ1-6,-,TRBV27,CASSLLTAQIGNSPLHF,TGTGCCAGCAGTTTACTAACAGCACAAATTGGGAATTCACCCCTCCACTTT
-,TRBJ2-2,TRBD2,TRBV24-1,CATSDGTSGRTGELFF,TGTGCCACCAGTGACGGGACTAGCGGGCGAACCGGGGAGCTGTTTTTT
-,TRBJ2-7,TRBD1,TRBV4-2,CASSQDWAGQGATEQYF,TGTGCCAGCAGCCAAGATTGGGCCGGACAGGGGGCGACGGAGCAGTACTTC
-,TRBJ2-5,TRBD2,TRBV28,CASSFPGLAGEETQYF,TGTGCCAGCAGTTTCCCGGGACTAGCGGGAGAAGAGACCCAGTACTTC
-,TRBJ1-2,TRBD1,TRBV7-2,CASSETGGESGYTF,TGTGCCAGCAGCGAAACAGGGGGCGAGAGTGGCTACACCTTC
-,TRBJ1-2,TRBD1,TRBV6-6,CASSIGTANYGYTF,TGTGCCAGCAGTATCGGGACAGCCAACTATGGCTACACCTTC
-,TRBJ2-7,TRBD1,TRBV4-3,CASSQEAGTAYEQYF,TGCGCCAGCAGCCAAGAGGCCGGGACAGCTTACGAGCAGTACTTC
-,TRBJ2-2,TRBD2,TRBV6-4,CASKFDGRSGELFF,TGTGCCAGCAAGTTCGACGGGAGGTCCGGGGAGCTGTTTTTT
-,TRBJ1-3,-,TRBV30,CAWSVYSGNTIYF,TGTGCCTGGAGTGTATACTCTGGAAACACCATATATTTT
-,TRBJ1-2,-,TRBV4-2,CASSQDGREVSYGYTF,TGTGCCAGCAGCCAAGATGGCAGGGAGGTTTCCTATGGCTACACCTTC
-,TRBJ2-1,TRBD2,TRBV30,CAWSAGLAGIQFF,TGTGCCTGGAGCGCAGGACTAGCGGGAATTCAGTTCTTC
-,TRBJ2-3,TRBD1,TRBV12-5,CASGGTGGTDTQYF,TGTGCTAGTGGTGGGACAGGGGGCACAGATACGCAGTATTTT
-,TRBJ2-1,-,TRBV6-1,CASSDLSLYNEQFF,TGTGCCAGCAGTGATCTCAGTCTCTACAATGAGCAGTTCTTC
-,TRBJ1-5,-,TRBV19,CASSIDPTGMRNQPQHF,TGTGCCAGTAGTATAGATCCAACAGGGATGCGCAATCAGCCCCAGCATTTT
once,TRBJ2-7,TRBD1,TRBV19,CASSIEGTAAYEQYF,TGTGCCAGTAGTATAGAAGGGACAGCGGCCTACGAGCAGTACTTC
few,TRBJ1-4,-,TRBV7-2,CASSLRQDEKLFF,TGTGCCAGCAGCTTAAGGCAGGATGAAAAACTGTTTTTT
-,TRBJ1-2,TRBD1,TRBV18,CASSPRDRIGYTF,TGTGCCAGCTCACCCCGGGACAGGATTGGCTACACCTTC